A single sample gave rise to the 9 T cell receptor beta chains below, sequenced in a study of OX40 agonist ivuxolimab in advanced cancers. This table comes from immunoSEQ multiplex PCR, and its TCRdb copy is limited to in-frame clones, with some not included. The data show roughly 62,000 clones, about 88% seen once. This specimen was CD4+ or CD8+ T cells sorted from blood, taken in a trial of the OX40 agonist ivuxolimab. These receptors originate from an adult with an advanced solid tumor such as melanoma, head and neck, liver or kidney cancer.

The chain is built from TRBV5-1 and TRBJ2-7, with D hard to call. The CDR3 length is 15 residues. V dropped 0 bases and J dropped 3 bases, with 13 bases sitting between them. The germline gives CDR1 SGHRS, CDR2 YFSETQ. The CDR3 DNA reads TGCGCCAGCAGCTTGGAACCGACATCGAGCTACGAGCAGTACTTC. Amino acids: CASSLEPTSSYEQYF.

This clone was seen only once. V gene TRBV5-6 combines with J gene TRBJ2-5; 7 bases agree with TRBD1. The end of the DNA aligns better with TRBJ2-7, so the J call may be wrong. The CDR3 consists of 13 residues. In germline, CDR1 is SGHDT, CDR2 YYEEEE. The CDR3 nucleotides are TGTGCCAGCGGTAGGACAGGTACCTACGAGCAGTACTTC. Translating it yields CASGRTGTYEQYF.

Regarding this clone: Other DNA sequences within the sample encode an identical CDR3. CDR3 in DNA: TGTGCCAGCAGTTTGGTCGATGAAAAACTGTTTTTT. This gives the protein CASSLVDEKLFF. The chain is built from TRBV28 and TRBJ1-4; D is ambiguous. CDR3 length: 12 amino acids. CDR1 is MDHEN and CDR2 is SYDVKM in the germline V gene. V was shortened by 3 bases and J by 6 bases, with 5 bases between the two germline ends.

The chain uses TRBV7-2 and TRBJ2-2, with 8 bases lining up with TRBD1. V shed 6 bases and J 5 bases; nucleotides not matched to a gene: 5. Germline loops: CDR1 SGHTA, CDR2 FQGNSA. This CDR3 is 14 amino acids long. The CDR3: CASRSQGATGELFF. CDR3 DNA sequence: TGTGCCAGCAGGTCCCAGGGGGCGACCGGGGAGCTGTTTTTT.

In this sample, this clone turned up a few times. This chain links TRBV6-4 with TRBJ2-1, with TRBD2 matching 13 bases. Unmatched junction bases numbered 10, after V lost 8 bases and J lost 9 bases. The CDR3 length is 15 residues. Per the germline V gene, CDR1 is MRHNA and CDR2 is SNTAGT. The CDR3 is CASQRTSGSGGEQFF. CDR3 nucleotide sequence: TGTGCCAGCCAACGGACTAGCGGGAGTGGGGGTGAGCAGTTCTTC.

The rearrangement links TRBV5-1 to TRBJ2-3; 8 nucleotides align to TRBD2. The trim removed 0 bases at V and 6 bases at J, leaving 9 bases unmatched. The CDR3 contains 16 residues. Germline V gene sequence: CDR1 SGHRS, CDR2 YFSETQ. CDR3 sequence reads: CASSLVAGFPGDTQYF. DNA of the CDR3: TGCGCCAGCAGCTTGGTAGCGGGATTCCCAGGGGATACGCAGTATTTT.

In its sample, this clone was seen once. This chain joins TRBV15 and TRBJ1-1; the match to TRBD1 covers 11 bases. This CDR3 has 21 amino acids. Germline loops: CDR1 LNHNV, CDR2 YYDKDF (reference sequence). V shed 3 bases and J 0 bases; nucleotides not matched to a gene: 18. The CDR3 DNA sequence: TGTGCCACCAGCAGGGGGAAGGGACAGGGGGATACCCTCTCGATGAACACTGAAGCTTTCTTT. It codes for CATSRGKGQGDTLSMNTEAFF.

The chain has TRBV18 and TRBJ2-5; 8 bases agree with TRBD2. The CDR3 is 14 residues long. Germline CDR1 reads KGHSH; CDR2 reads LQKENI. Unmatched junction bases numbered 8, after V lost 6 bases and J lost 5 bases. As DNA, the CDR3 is TGTGCCAGCTCCCGCGTAAGCGGGAGTGAGACCCAGTACTTC. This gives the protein CASSRVSGSETQYF.

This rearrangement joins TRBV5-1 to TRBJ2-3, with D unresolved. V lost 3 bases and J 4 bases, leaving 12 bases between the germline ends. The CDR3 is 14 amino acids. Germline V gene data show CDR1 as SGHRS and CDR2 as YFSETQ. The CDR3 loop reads CASSSRYGPDTQYF. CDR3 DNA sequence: TGCGCCAGCAGCTCTAGGTATGGTCCAGATACGCAGTATTTT. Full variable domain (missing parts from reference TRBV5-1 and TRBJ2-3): KAGVTQTPRYLIKTRGQQVTLSCSPISGHRSVSWYQQTPGQGLQFLFEYFSETQRNKGNFPGRFSGRQFSNSRSEMNVSTLELGDSALYLCASSSRYGPDTQYFGPGTRLTVL.